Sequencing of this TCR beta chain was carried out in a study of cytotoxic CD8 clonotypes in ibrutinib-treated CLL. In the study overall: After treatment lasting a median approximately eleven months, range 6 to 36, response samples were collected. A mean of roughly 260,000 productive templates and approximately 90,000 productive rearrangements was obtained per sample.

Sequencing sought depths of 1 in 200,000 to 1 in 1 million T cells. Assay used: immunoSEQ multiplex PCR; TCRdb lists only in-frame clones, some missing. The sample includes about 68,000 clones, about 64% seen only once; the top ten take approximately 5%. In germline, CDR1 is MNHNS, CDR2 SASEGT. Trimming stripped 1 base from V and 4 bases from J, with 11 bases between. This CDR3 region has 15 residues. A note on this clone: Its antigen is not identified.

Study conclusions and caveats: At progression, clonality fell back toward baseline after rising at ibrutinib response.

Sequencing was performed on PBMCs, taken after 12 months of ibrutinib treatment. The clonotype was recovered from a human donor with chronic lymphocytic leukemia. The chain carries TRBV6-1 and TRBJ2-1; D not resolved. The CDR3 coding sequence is TGTGCCAGCAGTGAAGGGGCAGCTACTTACAATGAGCAGTTCTTC. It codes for CASSEGAATYNEQFF.